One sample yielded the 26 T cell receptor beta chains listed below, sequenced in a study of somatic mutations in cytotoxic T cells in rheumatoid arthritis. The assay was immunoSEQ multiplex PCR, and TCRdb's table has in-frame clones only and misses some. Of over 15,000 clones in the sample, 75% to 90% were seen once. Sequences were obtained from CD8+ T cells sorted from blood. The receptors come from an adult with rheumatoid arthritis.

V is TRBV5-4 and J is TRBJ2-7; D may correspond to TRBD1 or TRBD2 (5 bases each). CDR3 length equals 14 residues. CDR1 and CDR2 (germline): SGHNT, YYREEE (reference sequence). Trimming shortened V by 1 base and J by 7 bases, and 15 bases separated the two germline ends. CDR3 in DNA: TGTGCCAGCAGCTTGTTCCCGGGGCCTGAGGAGCAGTACTTC. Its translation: CASSLFPGPEEQYF.

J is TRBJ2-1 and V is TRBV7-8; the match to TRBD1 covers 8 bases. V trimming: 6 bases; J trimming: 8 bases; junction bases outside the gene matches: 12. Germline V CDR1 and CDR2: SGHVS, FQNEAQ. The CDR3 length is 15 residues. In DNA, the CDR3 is TGTGCCAGCAGTCATGGGAGTCCAGGGGGCTATGAGCAGTTCTTC. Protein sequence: CASSHGSPGGYEQFF. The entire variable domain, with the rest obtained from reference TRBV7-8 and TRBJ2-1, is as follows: GAGVSQSPRYKVAKRGQDVALRCDPISGHVSLFWYQQALGQGPEFLTYFQNEAQLDKSGLPSDRFFAERPEGSVSTLKIQRTQQEDSAVYLCASSHGSPGGYEQFFGPGTRLTVL.

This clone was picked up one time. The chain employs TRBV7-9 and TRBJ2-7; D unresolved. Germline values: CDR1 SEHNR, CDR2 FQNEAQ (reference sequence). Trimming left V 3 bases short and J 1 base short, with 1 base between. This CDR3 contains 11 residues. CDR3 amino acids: CASSLSYEQYF. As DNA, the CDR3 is TGTGCCAGCAGCTTGTCCTACGAGCAGTACTTC.

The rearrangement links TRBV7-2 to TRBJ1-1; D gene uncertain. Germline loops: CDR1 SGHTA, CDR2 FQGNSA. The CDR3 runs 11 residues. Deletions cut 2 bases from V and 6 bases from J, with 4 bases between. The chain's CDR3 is CASSLWAEAFF. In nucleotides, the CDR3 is TGTGCCAGCAGCTTATGGGCTGAAGCTTTCTTT.

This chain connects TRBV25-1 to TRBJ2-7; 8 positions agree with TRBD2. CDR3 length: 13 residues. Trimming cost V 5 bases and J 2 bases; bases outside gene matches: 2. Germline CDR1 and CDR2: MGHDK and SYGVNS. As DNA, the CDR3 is TGTGCCAGCAGTCGGCGGGAGGCCTACGAGCAGTACTTC. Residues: CASSRREAYEQYF.

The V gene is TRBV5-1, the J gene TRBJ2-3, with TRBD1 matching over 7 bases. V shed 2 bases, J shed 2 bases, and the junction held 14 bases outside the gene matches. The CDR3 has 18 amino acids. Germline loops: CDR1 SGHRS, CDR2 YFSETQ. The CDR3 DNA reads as TGCGCCAGCAGCTTACAACCCAGGGACAGTTCATTCACAGATACGCAGTATTTT. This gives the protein CASSLQPRDSSFTDTQYF.

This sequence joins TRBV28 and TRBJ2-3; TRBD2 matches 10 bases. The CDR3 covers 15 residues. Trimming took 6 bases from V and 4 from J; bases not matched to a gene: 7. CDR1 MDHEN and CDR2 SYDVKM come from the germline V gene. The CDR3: CASRPSGGAPDTQYF. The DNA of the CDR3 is TGTGCCAGCAGACCCAGCGGGGGGGCCCCAGATACGCAGTATTTT.

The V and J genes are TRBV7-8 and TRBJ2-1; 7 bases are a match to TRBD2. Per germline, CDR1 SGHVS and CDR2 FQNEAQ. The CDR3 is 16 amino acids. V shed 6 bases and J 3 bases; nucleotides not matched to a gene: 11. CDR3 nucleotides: TGTGCCAGCAGGCAAACGGGGAGCGGGGTCTACAATGAGCAGTTCTTC. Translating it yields CASRQTGSGVYNEQFF.

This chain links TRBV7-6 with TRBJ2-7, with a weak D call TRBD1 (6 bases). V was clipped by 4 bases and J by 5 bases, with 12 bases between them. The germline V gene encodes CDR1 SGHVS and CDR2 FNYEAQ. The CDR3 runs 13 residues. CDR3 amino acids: CASSYPGQNEQYF. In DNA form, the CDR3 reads TGTGCCAGCAGCTACCCGGGACAAAACGAGCAGTACTTC.

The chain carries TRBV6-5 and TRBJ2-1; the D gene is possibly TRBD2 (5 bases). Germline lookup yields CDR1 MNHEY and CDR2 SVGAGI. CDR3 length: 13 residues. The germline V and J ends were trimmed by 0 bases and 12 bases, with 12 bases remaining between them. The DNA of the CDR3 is TGTGCCAGCAGTTACTCGAGCGGAGGCACGCAGTTCTTC. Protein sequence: CASSYSSGGTQFF.

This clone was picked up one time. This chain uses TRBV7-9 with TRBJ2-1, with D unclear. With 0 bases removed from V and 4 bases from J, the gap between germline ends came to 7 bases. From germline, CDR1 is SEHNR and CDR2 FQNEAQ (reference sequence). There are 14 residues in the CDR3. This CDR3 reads CASSLADAYNEQFF. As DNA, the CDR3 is TGTGCCAGCAGCTTAGCCGACGCATACAATGAGCAGTTCTTC.

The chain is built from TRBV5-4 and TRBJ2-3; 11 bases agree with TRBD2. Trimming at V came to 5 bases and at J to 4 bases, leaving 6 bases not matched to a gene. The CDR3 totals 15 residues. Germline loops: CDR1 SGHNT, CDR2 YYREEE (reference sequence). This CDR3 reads CASRPLAGEADTQYF. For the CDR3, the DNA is TGTGCCAGCAGGCCACTAGCGGGGGAGGCAGATACGCAGTATTTT.

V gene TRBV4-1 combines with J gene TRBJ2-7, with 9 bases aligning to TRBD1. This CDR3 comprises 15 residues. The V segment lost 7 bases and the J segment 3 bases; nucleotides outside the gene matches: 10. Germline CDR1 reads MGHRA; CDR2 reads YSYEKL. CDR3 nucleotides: TGCGCCAGCACCTCGCCGGGACAGGGTATCTACGAGCAGTACTTC. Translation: CASTSPGQGIYEQYF.

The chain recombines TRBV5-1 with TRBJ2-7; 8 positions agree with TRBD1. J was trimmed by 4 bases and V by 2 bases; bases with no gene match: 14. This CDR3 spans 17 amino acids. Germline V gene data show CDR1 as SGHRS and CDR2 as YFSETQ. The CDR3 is CASSFPTSSTGGYEQYF. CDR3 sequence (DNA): TGCGCCAGCAGCTTTCCGACTAGTAGTACAGGGGGTTACGAGCAGTACTTC.

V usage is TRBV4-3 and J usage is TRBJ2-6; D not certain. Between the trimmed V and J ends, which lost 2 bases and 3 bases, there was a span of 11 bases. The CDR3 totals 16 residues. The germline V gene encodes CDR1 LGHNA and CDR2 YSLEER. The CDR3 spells CASSQYGKGGANVLTF. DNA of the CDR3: TGCGCCAGCAGCCAATATGGGAAAGGTGGGGCCAACGTCCTGACTTTC.

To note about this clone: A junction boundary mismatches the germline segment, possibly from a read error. CDR3 nucleotides: TGCAGCGTTTTCGGCGGGAGGGCCTATGAGCAGTACTTC. Translating gives CSVFGGRAYEQYF. The rearrangement links TRBV29-1 to TRBJ2-7; 9 nucleotides line up with TRBD2. There are 13 residues in the CDR3. Germline V gives CDR1 SQVTM, CDR2 ANQGSEA.

CDR3 sequence: CASSPRASYNNEQYF. The CDR3 nucleotides are TGCGCCAGCAGCCCTCGGGCCAGTTACAATAACGAGCAGTACTTC. V usage is TRBV4-1 and J usage is TRBJ2-7; no clear D. V lost 4 bases to trimming and J lost 5 bases, with 18 bases between them. The CDR3 spans 15 residues. Germline V gene data show CDR1 as MGHRA and CDR2 as YSYEKL.

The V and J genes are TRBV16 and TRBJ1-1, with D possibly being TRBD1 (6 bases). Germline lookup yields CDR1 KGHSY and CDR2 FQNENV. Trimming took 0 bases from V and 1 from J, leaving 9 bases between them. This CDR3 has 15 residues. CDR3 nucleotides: TGTGCCAGCAGCCAATCGGGAGGGGGGAACACTGAAGCTTTCTTT. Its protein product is CASSQSGGGNTEAFF.

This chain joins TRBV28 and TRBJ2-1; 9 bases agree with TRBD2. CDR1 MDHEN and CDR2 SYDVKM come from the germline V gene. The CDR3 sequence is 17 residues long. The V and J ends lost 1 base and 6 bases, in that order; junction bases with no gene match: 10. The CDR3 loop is CASSLSDLAGAVNEQFF. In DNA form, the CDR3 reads TGTGCCAGCAGTTTATCCGACTTAGCGGGGGCGGTCAATGAGCAGTTCTTC.

The CDR3 is CASSNPDGGAGNTQYF. In nucleotides, the CDR3 is TGCGCCAGCAGCAACCCCGACGGGGGGGCCGGGAATACGCAGTATTTT. The chain uses TRBV4-3 and TRBJ2-3, with TRBD2 matching over 8 bases. V lost 5 bases to trimming and J lost 7 bases; unmatched junction nucleotides: 14. CDR3 length: 16 amino acids. CDR1 LGHNA and CDR2 YSLEER come from the germline V gene.

The CDR3 coding sequence is TGTGCCAGTACCCGAAAGTGGGCCGACGGCTACACCTTC. Encoded protein: CASTRKWADGYTF. J is TRBJ1-2 and V is TRBV19; D unresolved. V lost 7 bases and J lost 8, with 17 bases in between. In germline, CDR1 is LNHDA, CDR2 SQIVND (reference sequence). This CDR3 region has 13 residues.

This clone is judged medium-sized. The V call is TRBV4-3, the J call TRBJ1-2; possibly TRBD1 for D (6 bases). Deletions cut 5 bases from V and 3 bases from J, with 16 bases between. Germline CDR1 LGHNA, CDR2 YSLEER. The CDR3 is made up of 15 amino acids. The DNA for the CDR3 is TGCGCCAGCAGCAAAGCTCTCGGACAGTACTATGGCTACACCTTC. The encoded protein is CASSKALGQYYGYTF.

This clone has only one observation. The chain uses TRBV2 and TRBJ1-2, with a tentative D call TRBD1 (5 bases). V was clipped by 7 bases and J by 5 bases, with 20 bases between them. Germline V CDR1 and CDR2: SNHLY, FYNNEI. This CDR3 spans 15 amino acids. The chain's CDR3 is CASTLTPGGRYGYTF. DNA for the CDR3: TGTGCCAGCACCCTAACCCCCGGGGGTAGATATGGCTACACCTTC. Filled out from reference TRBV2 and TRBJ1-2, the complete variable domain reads EPEVTQTPSHQVTQMGQEVILRCVPISNHLYFYWYRQILGQKVEFLVSFYNNEISEKSEIFDDQFSVERPDGSNFTLKIRSTKLEDSAMYFCASTLTPGGRYGYTFGSGTRLTVV.

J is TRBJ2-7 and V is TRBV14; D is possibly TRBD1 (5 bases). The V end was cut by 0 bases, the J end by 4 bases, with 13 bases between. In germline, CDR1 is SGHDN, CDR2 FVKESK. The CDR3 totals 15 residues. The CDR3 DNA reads TGTGCCAGCAGCCAAGACGGCGCAGGGTTTTACGAGCAGTACTTC. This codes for CASSQDGAGFYEQYF.

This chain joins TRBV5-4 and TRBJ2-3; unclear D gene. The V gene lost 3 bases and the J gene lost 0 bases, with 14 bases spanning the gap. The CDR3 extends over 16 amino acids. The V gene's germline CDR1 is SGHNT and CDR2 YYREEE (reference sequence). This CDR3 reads CASSSKDSTSTDTQYF. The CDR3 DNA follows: TGTGCCAGCAGCTCGAAAGATAGTACTAGCACAGATACGCAGTATTTT.

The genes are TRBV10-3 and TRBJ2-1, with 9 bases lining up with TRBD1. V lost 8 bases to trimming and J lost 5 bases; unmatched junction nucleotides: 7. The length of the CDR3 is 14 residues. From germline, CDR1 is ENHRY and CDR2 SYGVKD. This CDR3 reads CAIGLRDRDNEQFF. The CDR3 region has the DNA TGTGCCATCGGTCTCCGGGACAGGGACAATGAGCAGTTCTTC.